The 6 T cell receptor beta chains below come from one sample, sequenced in a study of T cell responses to AZD1222 COVID-19 vaccine (dated by TCRdb to about 2021). Preparation of the library involved the immunoSEQ multiplex PCR assay. TCRdb's version of the immuneACCESS table is confined to in-frame rearrangements and falls short of the full clone set. An unresolved V gene accounts for under half of the shortfall where checked; the remainder is of unknown origin. A total of approximately 110,000 clones appear in this sample, 88% of them only once. Together, the top ten hold 6.5% of the sample. Interpreted using the paper, the time point label stands for: about 28 days (+/-7) after the second vaccine dose. Specimen: peripheral blood, collected 28 days after the second AZD1222 dose. The receptors were gathered from an adult who received the AZD1222 COVID-19 vaccine.

The V call is TRBV19, the J call TRBJ1-5; D gene uncertain. Between the trimmed V and J ends, which lost 5 bases and 0 bases, there was a span of 11 bases. This CDR3 is built from 15 residues. Germline V gene sequence: CDR1 LNHDA, CDR2 SQIVND (reference sequence). The CDR3 DNA is TGTGCCAGTAGTCCTCGTCGAGATAGCAATCAGCCCCAGCATTTT. As protein: CASSPRRDSNQPQHF.

The chain's CDR3 is CASSPDGQPRGGYTF. The CDR3 region has the DNA TGTGCCAGCAGCCCGGACGGACAGCCAAGGGGTGGCTACACCTTC. This chain joins TRBV6-6 and TRBJ1-2, with a tentative D call TRBD1 (6 bases). The germline CDR1 and CDR2 sequences are MNHNY and SVGAGI (reference sequence). The V end was cut by 6 bases, the J end by 7 bases, with 21 bases between. The CDR3 covers 15 residues.

The chain combines TRBV2 with TRBJ2-7; 8 bases match TRBD1. The CDR3 is 16 residues long. Germline values: CDR1 SNHLY, CDR2 FYNNEI. Losses at the gene ends were 6 bases for V and 1 base for J; bases not matched to a gene: 11. CDR3 region: CASRGLPGQESYEQYF. The CDR3 DNA is TGTGCCAGCAGAGGGCTCCCGGGACAGGAGTCCTACGAGCAGTACTTC. Full variable domain (outside the CDR3, taken from reference TRBV2 and TRBJ2-7): EPEVTQTPSHQVTQMGQEVILRCVPISNHLYFYWYRQILGQKVEFLVSFYNNEISEKSEIFDDQFSVERPDGSNFTLKIRSTKLEDSAMYFCASRGLPGQESYEQYFGPGTRLTVT.

The genes are TRBV28 and TRBJ2-2; 8 nucleotides line up with TRBD1. V was pared by 7 bases and J by 6 bases, with 7 bases of the junction left unmatched. Germline CDR1 reads MDHEN; CDR2 reads SYDVKM. The length of the CDR3 is 14 residues. Here the CDR3 DNA reads TGTGCCAGCACCCCAGGGGGCGCGGCCGGGGAGCTGTTTTTT. Encoded protein: CASTPGGAAGELFF.

The chain links TRBV6-5 to TRBJ1-6; a weak D match, TRBD1 (5 bases). V gave up 3 bases and J gave up 8 bases, with 14 bases separating them. The CDR3 runs 15 residues. Germline-derived CDR1 and CDR2 are MNHEY and SVGAGI. CDR3 residues: CASSYFGQFDSPLHF. Written as DNA, the CDR3 is TGTGCCAGCAGTTATTTCGGACAATTTGATTCACCCCTCCACTTT.

The chain is built from TRBV7-3 and TRBJ2-3; 7 bases are a match to TRBD2. V gave up 0 bases and J gave up 6 bases; unmatched junction bases: 9. The CDR3 is 16 residues long. The germline CDR1 and CDR2 sequences are SGHTA and FQGTGA. The CDR3 sequence: CASSLTGGRSWDTQYF. The CDR3 DNA reads as TGTGCCAGCAGCTTAACGGGAGGGCGCAGTTGGGATACGCAGTATTTT.